What follows are 10 T cell receptor beta chains derived from one specimen sequenced in a study of CD8+ T cells in alopecia areata. Sequencing templates came from extracted RNA that was reverse transcribed into cDNA. Some clones are missing from TCRdb's copy, which holds only in-frame ones; the method was immunoSEQ multiplex PCR. The sample consists of about 150,000 clones, roughly 50% of them appearing once. The specimen was CD4+ T cells sorted from blood. All receptors come from a human donor with alopecia areata.

This chain's CDR3 is CASSLQLNTEAFF. The CDR3 DNA reads as TGTGCCAGCAGCTTACAATTGAACACTGAAGCTTTCTTT. The V call is TRBV7-3, the J call TRBJ1-1; D unresolved. The CDR3 sequence is 13 residues long. The V end lost 2 bases, the J end lost 0 bases, and 4 bases lay between the germline ends. Germline V gene sequence: CDR1 SGHTA, CDR2 FQGTGA.

The chain carries TRBV30 and TRBJ1-4; 7 bases map to TRBD1. This CDR3 is 13 amino acids long. V trimming: 2 bases; J trimming: 8 bases; junction bases outside the gene matches: 5. CDR1 and CDR2 (germline): GTSNPN, SVGIG (reference sequence). In DNA form, the CDR3 reads TGTGCCTGGAGTCAAGGCAGGGGGGAAAAACTGTTTTTT. This sequence encodes CAWSQGRGEKLFF. Full variable domain (outside the CDR3, taken from reference TRBV30 and TRBJ1-4): SQTIHQWPATLVQPVGSPLSLECTVEGTSNPNLYWYRQAAGRGLQLLFYSVGIGQISSEVPQNLSASRPQDRQFILSSKKLLLSDSGFYLCAWSQGRGEKLFFGSGTQLSVL.

This clone has a handful of counts. This chain joins TRBV14 and TRBJ2-3; TRBD1 aligns across 9 bases. Germline loops: CDR1 SGHDN, CDR2 FVKESK. The CDR3 has 17 amino acids. Unmatched junction bases numbered 9, after V lost 5 bases and J lost 0 bases. The CDR3 loop is CASSSHFGQGSTDTQYF. CDR3 nucleotide sequence: TGTGCCAGCAGCTCACATTTCGGACAGGGGAGCACAGATACGCAGTATTTT.

This clone was counted a few times. V usage is TRBV19 and J usage is TRBJ2-7; D is perhaps TRBD1 or TRBD2 (5 bases each). V lost 2 bases to trimming and J lost 7 bases, with 9 bases between them. There are 12 residues in the CDR3. The germline gives CDR1 LNHDA, CDR2 SQIVND (reference sequence). The CDR3 bases are TGTGCCAGTAGTATACGGGACGGAGAGCAGTACTTC. Its protein is CASSIRDGEQYF.

The rearrangement joins TRBV4-2 to TRBJ2-3, with D possibly TRBD2 on 6 matching bases. CDR3 length equals 15 residues. Between the trimmed V and J ends, which lost 3 bases and 4 bases, there was a span of 14 bases. Germline CDR1 and CDR2: LGHNA and YNFKEQ. The CDR3 DNA sequence: TGTGCCAGCAGCCAGCAGGTCGGGAGCGCAGATACGCAGTATTTT. Protein: CASSQQVGSADTQYF.

The CDR3 nucleotides read TGTGCCTGGAGAAAGCCGGGATTAATGGGCTACGAGCAGTACTTC. Amino acid sequence: CAWRKPGLMGYEQYF. V is TRBV30 and J is TRBJ2-7; possibly TRBD2 for D (5 bases). CDR1 GTSNPN and CDR2 SVGIG come from the germline V gene (reference sequence). V was pared by 3 bases and J by 3 bases, with 18 bases between. CDR3 length: 15 residues.

The gene calls are TRBV25-1 and TRBJ2-3; D call uncertain. CDR3 size: 13 residues. Germline assignment: CDR1 MGHDK and CDR2 SYGVNS. V was clipped by 6 bases and J by 4 bases, with 11 bases between them. Written as DNA, the CDR3 is TGTGCCAGCAGACACCTGGGCGCAGATACGCAGTATTTT. It codes for CASRHLGADTQYF.

The chain combines TRBV28 with TRBJ1-1, with 7 bases aligning to TRBD1. The germline CDR1 and CDR2 sequences are MDHEN and SYDVKM. The trim removed 5 bases at V and 9 bases at J, leaving 3 bases unmatched. The CDR3 covers 11 residues. The DNA of the CDR3 is TGTGCCAGCAGTAAGGACAGGAAAGCTTTCTTT. Amino acid sequence: CASSKDRKAFF.

This chain joins TRBV7-9 and TRBJ2-7; maybe TRBD1 (6 bases). Trimming stripped 5 bases from V and 4 bases from J, with 18 bases between. This CDR3 has 15 residues. Germline V gene data show CDR1 as SEHNR and CDR2 as FQNEAQ (reference sequence). As DNA, the CDR3 is TGTGCCAGCAGCACGGTAGGGACACCAGCATACGAGCAGTACTTC. This codes for CASSTVGTPAYEQYF.

V is TRBV2 and J is TRBJ2-4; D may be TRBD1 (6 bases). The germline V gene has CDR1 SNHLY and CDR2 FYNNEI. V gave up 5 bases and J gave up 5 bases, with 13 bases separating them. CDR3 length equals 14 residues. The CDR3: CASSHRAQENIQYF. The DNA for the CDR3 is TGTGCCAGCAGTCACAGGGCGCAAGAAAACATTCAGTACTTC.